This T cell receptor beta chain was profiled in a study of lymphopenia after photon versus proton radiotherapy. Worth noting for this clone: Its antigen is unknown.

Assay used: immunoSEQ multiplex PCR; TCRdb lists only in-frame clones, some missing. Among roughly 67,000 clones listed, approximately 91% were seen once. CDR1 is KGHSH, CDR2 LQKENI, per germline. This CDR3 is built from 14 residues. With V trimmed by 5 bases and J by 6 bases, 9 bases remained unmatched. Study conclusions and caveats: After lymphocyte nadir, photon-treated repertoires showed oligoclonal expansion, especially CD8+ Temra. In patients who died, overall survival fell as post-nadir TCR diversity dropped more.

The clonotype comes from a woman between 70 and 85 years old with pancreatic cancer. The specimen comprised peripheral blood, sampled from a patient treated with photon-based radiotherapy. The V call is TRBV18, the J call TRBJ1-1; 7 positions agree with TRBD1. The chain's CDR3 is CASSSRQGGAEAFF. The CDR3 DNA is TGTGCCAGCTCATCAAGACAGGGAGGCGCTGAAGCTTTCTTT.